This T cell receptor beta chain was retrieved from a study of immune characteristics of hereditary and idiopathic chronic pancreatitis. Describing the broader study: The study profiled local pancreatic immune cells and TCRbeta repertoires in hereditary and idiopathic chronic pancreatitis compared with control organ donor pancreases. In total, four or five control pancreases, about seven hereditary chronic pancreatitis pancreases and about six idiopathic chronic pancreatitis pancreases underwent TCRbeta sequencing. The gDNA-based approach was selected because minimal in vitro experimental manipulation of pancreas-infiltrating T cells was involved. Results and caveats for the whole study, not just this receptor: The study did not include chronic pancreatitis caused by alcohol use. Because patient tissue could only be obtained at the time of TPIAT, differences in disease duration may have influenced the immune findings. Among 13 chronic pancreatitis patients, a positive correlation was found between numbers of productive TCR rearrangements and disease severity scores. Differences in Vbeta-Jbeta gene family usage, including TRBV10, TRBV19, TRBV23 and TRBV5, were found between hereditary and idiopathic chronic pancreatitis. Significantly increased TCRbeta repertoire diversity and reduced clonality were observed in both chronic pancreatitis groups relative to controls.

The library was produced with the immunoSEQ multiplex PCR assay. The TCRbeta CDR3 region and neighboring sequences were amplified from pancreatic genomic DNA and then sequenced. The authors' analysis ran thus. Repertoire diversity was assessed as a mean normalized Shannon-Wiener index, together with productive clonality and counts of productive rearrangements. Control and chronic pancreatitis repertoire metrics were compared with the nonparametric Mann-Whitney U test. A shared clonotype was defined as a CDR3beta sequence with the same amino acid composition and length across subjects. TCRdb re-hosts the immuneACCESS table, in-frame sequences only. Its copies lack some clones; in the studies checked, an unresolved V gene accounts for under half of them, and the cause for the rest is not known. The DNA gave D and trimming, while V, J and clone size come from that table. This sample gives roughly 9,000 clones in total; roughly 83% of them show up just once. Clones ranked in the top ten supply 12% to 15% of the sample.

As regards this clone: Its antigen is currently not known. Base qualities are not provided; no much larger clone lies one nucleotide away.

V is cut by 3 bases and J by 0 bases, and the space between the germline ends is 11 bases. The germline V gene (reference sequence) gives CDR1 as LGHDT and CDR2 as YNNKEL. The cysteine opens and the phenylalanine closes a CDR3 of 16 amino acids. CDR3 DNA is the only sequence kept; it has 48 bases, read in frame from the first base. Pancreas tissue with chronic pancreatitis was obtained from patients having total pancreatectomy with islet autotransplantation (TPIAT). Included chronic pancreatitis patients had no known history of diabetes. For TCRbeta sequencing, genomic DNA was extracted directly from bulk pancreas tissue without sorting T cells. No particular cause of disease was identified in the patients with idiopathic chronic pancreatitis. At two US centers, pancreas tissues from patients and organ donors were collected on a consecutive basis.

The sequenced material came from pancreas tissue with idiopathic chronic pancreatitis. Reading the label with the study, this specimen's cell subset or site is: chronic pancreatitis without an identified cause. The TCR comes from a human donor with chronic pancreatitis. The V and J segments used are TRBV3-1 (or the pseudogene TRBV3-2) and TRBJ1-4; the D gene is unclear. The CDR3 is CASSQSQFATNEKLFF. The nucleotide sequence is given as TGTGCCAGCAGCCAGTCCCAATTTGCAACTAATGAAAAACTGTTTTTT.